This T cell receptor beta chain was captured by sequencing in a study of T cells after somatic rescue of genetic block. The CDR3 sequence is 13 residues long. Germline-derived CDR1 and CDR2 are SGHNT and YYREEE (reference sequence). Trimming took off 0 bases at V and 7 bases at J, with 10 bases between the two ends. This clone was seen more than once but under ten times. Using immunoSEQ multiplex PCR, the repertoire was profiled, and TCRdb retains in-frame clones only, with some absent. Here the sample spans roughly 71,000 clones, roughly 93% being singletons. V is TRBV5-4 and J is TRBJ1-1, with D perhaps TRBD1 (5 bases). Sequencing used peripheral blood mononuclear cells (PBMCs). The sequence was obtained from a man younger than 45. CDR3 sequence: CASSLASGDEAFF. The CDR3 nucleotides read TGTGCCAGCAGCTTGGCCTCGGGGGATGAAGCTTTCTTT.